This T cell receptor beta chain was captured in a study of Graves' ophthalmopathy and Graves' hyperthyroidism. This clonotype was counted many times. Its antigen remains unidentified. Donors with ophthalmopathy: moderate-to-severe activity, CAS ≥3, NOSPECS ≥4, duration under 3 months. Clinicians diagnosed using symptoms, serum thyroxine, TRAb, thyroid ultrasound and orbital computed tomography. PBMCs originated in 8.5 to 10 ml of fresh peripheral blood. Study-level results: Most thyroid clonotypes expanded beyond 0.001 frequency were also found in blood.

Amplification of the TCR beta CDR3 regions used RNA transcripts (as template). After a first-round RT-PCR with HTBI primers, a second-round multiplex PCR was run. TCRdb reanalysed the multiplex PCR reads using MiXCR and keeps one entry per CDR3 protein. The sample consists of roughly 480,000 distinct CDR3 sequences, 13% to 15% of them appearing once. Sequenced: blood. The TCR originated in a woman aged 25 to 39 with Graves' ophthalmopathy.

The CDR3 here is CASSIQAGDNQPQHF. The CDR3 DNA sequence: TGTGCCAGTAGTATTCAGGCAGGGGACAATCAGCCCCAGCATTTT. V and J are TRBV19 and TRBJ1-5; D may be TRBD1 (6 bases). Trimming left V 3 bases short and J 3 bases short, with 12 bases between. The CDR3 is made up of 15 amino acids. Per the germline V gene, CDR1 is LNHDA and CDR2 is SQIVND (reference sequence).